Listed here are 6 T cell receptor beta chains from one sample, sequenced in a study of human T cells and chemical hapten exposure. Time point noted: patch test 1, 2 weeks after DPC sensitization. The treatment: therapeutic diphenylcyclopropenone sensitization with weekly scalp DPC. MiXCR, applied by TCRdb to the RACE reads, yields one record per CDR3 protein. The top ten hold approximately 1.5% of the sample, which has more than 80,000 distinct CDR3 sequences, around 7.8% seen once. The sequenced sample was whole blood, obtained in connection with sensitization to the hapten diphenylcyclopropenone (DPC). The receptors here all came from a woman aged 30 to 39 with alopecia areata. Some clones in this sample may be carry-over from other donors' samples.

As concerns this clonotype: A read error may explain this, as a much larger clone is one base away. The rearrangement links TRBV2 to TRBJ2-7, with 7 bases matching TRBD1. This CDR3 spans 14 amino acids. CDR1 SNHLY and CDR2 FYNNEI come from the germline V gene. The CDR3 loop reads CVSSPDAGGYEQYF. DNA for the CDR3: TGTGTCAGCAGTCCCGACGCAGGGGGCTACGAGCAGTACTTC. Variable domain in full (rest from reference TRBV2 and TRBJ2-7): EPEVTQTPSHQVTQMGQEVILRCVPISNHLYFYWYRQILGQKVEFLVSFYNNEISEKSEIFDDQFSVERPDGSNFTLKIRSTKLEDSAMYFCVSSPDAGGYEQYFGPGTRLTVT.

This clonotype has only a few counts. The V gene is TRBV15, the J gene TRBJ2-1; 7 bases line up with TRBD2. Trimming at V came to 0 bases and at J to 10 bases, leaving 3 bases not matched to a gene. Germline CDR1 is LNHNV and CDR2 is YYDKDF (reference sequence). The CDR3 spans 13 residues. The DNA for the CDR3 is TGTGCCACCAGCAGAGATCAGGGAGGGGAGCAGTTCTTC. Protein: CATSRDQGGEQFF.

This clonotype was detected many times. The chain combines TRBV29-1 with TRBJ2-1, with 7 bases aligning to TRBD1. Germline lookup yields CDR1 SQVTM and CDR2 ANQGSEA. The CDR3 totals 13 residues. The V segment lost 0 bases and the J segment 13 bases; nucleotides outside the gene matches: 9. This chain's CDR3 is CSVEDGDRRGQFF. CDR3 coding DNA: TGCAGCGTTGAAGATGGGGACAGAAGGGGACAGTTCTTC.

This clonotype was detected many times. This rearrangement joins TRBV5-4 to TRBJ1-6; 7 nucleotides agree with TRBD1. With V trimmed by 3 bases and J by 8 bases, 11 bases remained unmatched. CDR3 length: 16 residues. Germline V gives CDR1 SGHNT, CDR2 YYREEE (reference sequence). CDR3 in amino acids: CASSYIMTGIDSPLHF. The DNA of the CDR3 is TGTGCCAGCAGCTACATAATGACAGGGATAGATTCACCCCTCCACTTT.

Many counts were recorded for this clonotype. The J gene is TRBJ1-1, the V gene TRBV7-9; possible D gene TRBD1, 6 bases. The germline gives CDR1 SEHNR, CDR2 FQNEAQ (reference sequence). The CDR3 sequence is 16 residues long. V was shortened by 1 base and J by 5 bases, with 17 bases between the two germline ends. Here the CDR3 reads CASSLGPNRAWTEAFF. The CDR3 coding sequence is TGTGCCAGCAGCTTAGGACCCAACAGGGCTTGGACTGAAGCTTTCTTT.

This sequence joins TRBV11-2 and TRBJ2-5, with TRBD1 matching over 10 bases. Germline V lookup: CDR1 SGHAT, CDR2 FQNNGV. Losses at the gene ends were 6 bases for V and 0 bases for J; bases not matched to a gene: 7. The length of the CDR3 is 16 residues. Here the CDR3 reads CASRGTGQGYQETQYF. As DNA, the CDR3 is TGTGCCAGCAGAGGGACGGGACAGGGGTACCAAGAGACCCAGTACTTC.